There are many counts of the clone carrying this T cell receptor beta chain. Its antigen is not known. The data belong to a study of T cell repertoires in cytomegalovirus infection. Study as a whole: Signatures in public TCR beta sequences pointed to both CMV infection and matching HLA type.

Findings and limits, study-wide: Cumulative public TCR beta family frequency identified carriers of CMV plus the relevant HLA. The study found HLA-C-restricted CMV-specific TCR beta clonotypes dominating the ex vivo response.

Germline-derived CDR1 and CDR2 are DFQATT and SNEGSKA (reference sequence). V was pared by 5 bases and J by 3 bases, with 2 bases of the junction left unmatched. The length of the CDR3 is 13 residues. TCRdb redid the calling of the reads with MiXCR, one entry per CDR3 protein. The table records 300,000 or so distinct CDR3 sequences, roughly 9.3% of them present only once. J is TRBJ1-4 and V is TRBV20-1, with 8 bases matching TRBD1. Sequenced input: PBMCs. This receptor was taken from a human donor in good health (CMV status not recorded). Some clones in this sample may be carry-over from other donors' samples. CDR3 DNA sequence: TGCAGTGCTGTGGACAGGGCTAATGAAAAACTGTTTTTT. Encoded protein: CSAVDRANEKLFF.